This TCR beta chain was observed in a study of blood T cell repertoires in COVID-19. Study details: COVID-19 samples collected from the United States, Italy and Spain covered acute and convalescent phases.

Germline-derived CDR1 and CDR2 are LNHDA and SQIVND (reference sequence). Losses at the gene ends were 5 bases for V and 4 bases for J; bases not matched to a gene: 8. This CDR3 spans 15 amino acids. Original methodology: The assay estimated nucleated cells by amplifying reference gene primers. TCRdb keeps only in-frame clones here, not all; method: immunoSEQ multiplex PCR. The V and J calls and clone size are taken from that table; D and trimming were inferred from the DNA. This sample carries about 74,000 clones, 70% to 90% of them seen once, and the ten largest clones take 1.9%. The chain uses TRBV19 and TRBJ2-1; 7 nucleotides match TRBD2. The receptor's source is a woman older than 75 with active or convalescent COVID-19. Sequenced material: peripheral blood. The CDR3 bases are TGTGCCAGTAGTCCCCTAAACGGGGGGTACAATGAGCAGTTCTTC. Translated: CASSPLNGGYNEQFF.